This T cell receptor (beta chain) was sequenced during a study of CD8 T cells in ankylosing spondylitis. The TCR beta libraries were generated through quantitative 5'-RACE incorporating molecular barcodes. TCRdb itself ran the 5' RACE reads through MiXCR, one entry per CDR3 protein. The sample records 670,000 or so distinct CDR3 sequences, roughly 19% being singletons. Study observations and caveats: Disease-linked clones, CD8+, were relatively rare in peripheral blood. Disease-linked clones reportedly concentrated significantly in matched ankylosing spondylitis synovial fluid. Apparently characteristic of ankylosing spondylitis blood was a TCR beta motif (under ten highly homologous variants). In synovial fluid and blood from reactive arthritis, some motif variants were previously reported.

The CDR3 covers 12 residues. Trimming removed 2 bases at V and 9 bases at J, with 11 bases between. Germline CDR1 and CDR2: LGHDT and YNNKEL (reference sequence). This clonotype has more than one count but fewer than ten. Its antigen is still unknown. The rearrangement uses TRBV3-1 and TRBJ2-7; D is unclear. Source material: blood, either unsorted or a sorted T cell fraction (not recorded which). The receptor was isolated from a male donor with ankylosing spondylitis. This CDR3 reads CASSQLKSLQYF. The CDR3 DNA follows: TGTGCCAGCAGCCAACTCAAGTCGTTGCAGTACTTC.